This TCR beta chain was found in a study of CD8+CD57+ T cells in acquired aplastic anemia. The CDR3 sequence is 13 residues long. Germline V CDR1 and CDR2: MNHEY, SVGAGI. Trimming stripped 4 bases from V and 3 bases from J, with 10 bases between. Individuals selected for sequencing had exhibited CD8+CD57+ cell expansion on flow cytometry. Patients were therapy-naive when their blood was sampled. General study points: With respect to CD8+ Simpson's diversity, patients and controls did not differ significantly.

This clonotype was recorded many times. Its antigen is not identified. Profiles of TCR beta VDJ and CDR3 were generated from a genomic DNA template. TCRdb reprocessed the reads with MiXCR, giving one entry per CDR3 protein. The sample shows about 200,000 distinct CDR3 sequences, about 62% of them seen only once. The genes are TRBV6-5 and TRBJ2-7; D not resolved. The TCR sequence derives from a human donor with aplastic anemia. The sequencing sample was made of sorted CD4+, CD8+, or CD8+CD57+ T cells (not recorded which) from PBMCs. Here the CDR3 DNA reads TGTGCCAGCAGTTTCGGTCGGTACTACGAGCAGTACTTC. It codes for CASSFGRYYEQYF.